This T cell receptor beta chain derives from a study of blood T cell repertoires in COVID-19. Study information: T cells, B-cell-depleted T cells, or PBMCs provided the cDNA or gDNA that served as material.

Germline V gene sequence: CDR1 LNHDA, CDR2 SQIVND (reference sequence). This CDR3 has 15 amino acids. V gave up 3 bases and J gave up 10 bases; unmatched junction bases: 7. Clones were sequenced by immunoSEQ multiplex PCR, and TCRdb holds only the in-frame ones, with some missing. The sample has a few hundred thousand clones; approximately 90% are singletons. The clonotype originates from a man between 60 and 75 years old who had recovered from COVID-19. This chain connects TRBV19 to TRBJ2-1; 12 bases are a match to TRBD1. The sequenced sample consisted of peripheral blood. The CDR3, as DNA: TGTGCCAGTAGTATGAGGGGACAGGGGGCTGGGGAGCAGTTCTTC. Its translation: CASSMRGQGAGEQFF.